This TCR beta chain emerged from a study of OX40 agonist ivuxolimab in advanced cancers. Profiled with immunoSEQ multiplex PCR; TCRdb holds only in-frame clones, not every one. The sample includes roughly 80,000 clones, approximately 87% of them seen just once. As for this clone: Its target is unknown.

Whole-study results and caveats: Expanded clones were, on average, more numerous among CD8+ T cells than CD4+.

In germline, CDR1 is SGHAT, CDR2 FQNNGV. Trimming removed 1 base at V and 6 bases at J, with 12 bases between. The CDR3 loop spans 14 amino acids. This sequence joins TRBV11-2 and TRBJ2-5, with D possibly being TRBD1 (6 bases). This material consisted of CD4+ or CD8+ T cells sorted from blood, taken in a trial of the OX40 agonist ivuxolimab. This clonotype was obtained from an adult with an advanced solid tumor such as melanoma, head and neck, liver or kidney cancer. CDR3 sequence (DNA): TGTGCCAGCAGCTTAGCCGGGACAAGACAGACCCAGTACTTC. It specifies CASSLAGTRQTQYF.